The following is a T cell receptor beta chain sequence with its context. These data originate in a study of T cell changes during pregnancy in multiple sclerosis. TCRdb keeps only in-frame clones here, not all; method: immunoSEQ multiplex PCR. This table holds 40,000 to 45,000 clones, 75% to 95% found once. With 3 bases clipped from V and 4 bases from J, the junction kept 0 bases outside the gene matches. CDR3 length equals 13 residues. Germline CDR1 is SGHNT and CDR2 is YYREEE (reference sequence). The rearrangement joins TRBV5-4 to TRBJ1-1; 10 nucleotides line up with TRBD1. This material consisted of CD4+ T cells from peripheral blood mononuclear cells, taken before pregnancy. The clonotype was recovered from a female donor with multiple sclerosis, enrolled in a pregnancy study. CDR3 residues: CASSWTGGTEAFF. The CDR3 DNA reads TGTGCCAGCAGCTGGACAGGGGGCACTGAAGCTTTCTTT.